A selection of T cell receptor beta chains follows, all from one sample in a study of T-cell memory formation after mild COVID-19. TCRdb reanalysed the 5' RACE reads using MiXCR and keeps one entry per CDR3 protein. This repertoire shows 140,000 to 150,000 distinct CDR3 sequences, around 5.8% found once; its top ten account for 2% to 2.5%. The material sequenced was PBMCs or a T cell subset sorted from them (not recorded which). These receptors all stem from an adult woman who had mild COVID-19 (a few samples of this study predate the infection). Cell type and time point are not known. CDR3s include the opening cysteine and the closing phenylalanine or tryptophan. A D gene is named only where the DNA matches it firmly. Clone size is not always given. Where it is, it says once, few, many or a class for expanded clones.

many	TRBD2	TRBV20-1	TRBJ2-2	TGCAGTGCCAGACTAGCGGGGACTCTCACCGGGGAGCTGTTTTTT	CSARLAGTLTGELFF
few	NA	TRBV7-9	TRBJ1-4	TGTGCCAGCAGGAAGAGCAGGGAGAATGAAAAACTGTTTTTT	CASRKSRENEKLFF
NA	NA	TRBV7-9	TRBJ2-3	TGTGCCAGCACCCCGGGGAGCGCTAGCACAGATACGCAGTATTTT	CASTPGSASTDTQYF
NA	NA	TRBV20-1	TRBJ2-3	TGCAGTGCTCGGGGGGAAAGGACAGGTACGCAGTATTTT	CSARGERTGTQYF
many	NA	TRBV6-6	TRBJ2-7	TGTGCCAGCAGACAGGGTTTCTACGAGCAGTACTTC	CASRQGFYEQYF
many	TRBD2	TRBV5-1	TRBJ2-3	TGCGCCAGCAGCTTGTATTCCGGGGGGGCGCCAGATACGCAGTATTTT	CASSLYSGGAPDTQYF
few	NA	TRBV7-2	TRBJ1-5	TGTGCCAGCAGCCTTTATATAAGCAATCAGCCCCAGCATTTT	CASSLYISNQPQHF
many	NA	TRBV6-5	TRBJ2-5	TGTGCCAGCAGTTACTCGGGGGTCGTAGAAGCAGGGGTTTACTTC	CASSYSGVVEAGVYF
NA	NA	TRBV24-1	TRBJ2-2	TGTGCCACCAGTGATTTCCAGGGTTTCACCGGGGAGCTGTTTTTT	CATSDFQGFTGELFF
once	TRBD1	TRBV11-3	TRBJ2-4	TGTGCCAGCAGCCAGGGGGTCTCCTTTGCCAAAAACATTCAGTACTTC	CASSQGVSFAKNIQYF
many	NA	TRBV15	TRBJ1-2	TGTGCCACCAGCGTGACCAGGACACCTCGAACCACTGGCGGGAGCTACACCTTC	CATSVTRTPRTTGGSYTF
few	NA	TRBV5-5	TRBJ1-2	TGTGCCAGCAGCTTGCCCGGGCGCTATGGCTACACCTTC	CASSLPGRYGYTF
NA	TRBD2	TRBV6-5	TRBJ2-1	TGTGCCAGCAGTTACTCGAGTATAGGACTAGCGGGGACCTACAATGAGCAGTTCTTC	CASSYSSIGLAGTYNEQFF
NA	NA	TRBV20-1	TRBJ2-1	TGCAGTGCTAGAGGGGACTCGAATGAGCAGTTCTTC	CSARGDSNEQFF
many	NA	TRBV20-1	TRBJ2-7	TGCAGTGCTAGAGGGGGACGGGGGCTCGGCTACGAGCAGTACTTC	CSARGGRGLGYEQYF
many	NA	TRBV7-8	TRBJ1-5	TGTGCCAGCGGAACCGGACGGCCGAATCAGCCCCAGCATTTT	CASGTGRPNQPQHF
many	NA	TRBV6-5	TRBJ2-3	TGTGCCAGCAGTTACTCCTACTCGGGTGCAGATACGCAGTATTTT	CASSYSYSGADTQYF
NA	NA	TRBV24-1	TRBJ1-2	TGTGCCACCAGTGATGGGGGGCGCAACTATGGCTACACCTTC	CATSDGGRNYGYTF
NA	TRBD1	TRBV7-2	TRBJ1-2	TGTGCCAGCAGCTCAAGGGACAGAGGCTACTATGGCTACACCTTC	CASSSRDRGYYGYTF
many	NA	TRBV5-1	TRBJ2-7	TGCGCCAGCAGCTTCGTCTACGAGCAGTACTTC	CASSFVYEQYF
many	NA	TRBV5-1	TRBJ2-3	TGCGCCAGCAGCTTAAGGGGCCTCGATACGCAGTATTTT	CASSLRGLDTQYF
many	NA	TRBV5-5	TRBJ2-7	TGTGCCAGCATCTCCGACGGTCACTACGAGCAGTACTTC	CASISDGHYEQYF
many	TRBD1	TRBV7-6	TRBJ1-5	TGTGCCAGCAGCCCGCACGACAGGGGGCTTGGGCAGCCCCAGCATTTT	CASSPHDRGLGQPQHF
few	NA	TRBV3-1	TRBJ2-4	TGTGCCAGCAGCCAAGAGGGTCTAGCCAAAAACATTCAGTACTTC	CASSQEGLAKNIQYF
few	NA	TRBV12-3/TRBV12-4	TRBJ2-3	TGTGCCAGCAGTTTAGATACTAGTGCGCAGTATTTT	CASSLDTSAQYF